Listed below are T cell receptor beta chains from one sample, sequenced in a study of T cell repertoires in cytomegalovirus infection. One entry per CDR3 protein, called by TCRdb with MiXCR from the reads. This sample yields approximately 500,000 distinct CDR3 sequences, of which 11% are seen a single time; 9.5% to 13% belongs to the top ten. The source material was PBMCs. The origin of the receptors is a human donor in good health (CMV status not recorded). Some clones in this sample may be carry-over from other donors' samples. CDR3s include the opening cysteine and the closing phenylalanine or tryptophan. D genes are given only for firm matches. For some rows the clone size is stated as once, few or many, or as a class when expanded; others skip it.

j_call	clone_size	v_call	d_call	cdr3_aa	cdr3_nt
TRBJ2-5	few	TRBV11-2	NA	CASSLTLGQQETQYF	TGTGCCAGCAGCTTGACACTCGGACAGCAAGAGACCCAGTACTTC
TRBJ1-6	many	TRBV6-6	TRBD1	CASSYGQDNSPLHF	TGTGCCAGCAGTTACGGACAGGATAATTCACCCCTCCACTTT
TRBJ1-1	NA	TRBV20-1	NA	CSARDPRLNTEAFF	TGCAGTGCTAGAGATCCCAGGCTGAACACTGAAGCTTTCTTT
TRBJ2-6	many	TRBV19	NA	CASSIHQLRNVGGSGANVLTF	TGTGCCAGTAGTATACACCAGTTGCGGAACGTCGGTGGTTCTGGGGCCAACGTCCTGACTTTC
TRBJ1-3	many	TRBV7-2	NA	CASSLAAGSGNTIYF	TGTGCCAGCAGCTTAGCGGCGGGCTCTGGAAACACCATATATTTT
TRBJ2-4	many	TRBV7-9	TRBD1	CASSPRTGLSKNIQYF	TGTGCCAGCAGCCCCCGGACAGGGTTGAGCAAAAACATTCAGTACTTC
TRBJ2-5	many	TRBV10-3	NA	CAISVPGTGIQTQYF	TGTGCCATCAGTGTCCCCGGTACAGGGATTCAGACCCAGTACTTC
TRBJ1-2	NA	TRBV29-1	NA	CSVEIMVGGGYTF	TGCAGCGTTGAGATAATGGTGGGCGGTGGCTACACCTTC
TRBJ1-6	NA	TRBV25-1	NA	CASNSVTGSSPLHF	TGTGCCAGCAATTCCGTGACAGGATCTTCACCCCTCCACTTT
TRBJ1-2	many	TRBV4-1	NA	CASSQDRGQWYGYTF	TGCGCCAGCAGCCAAGATCGCGGGCAGTGGTATGGCTACACCTTC
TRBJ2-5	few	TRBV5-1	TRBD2	CASSHTSGAQAPSSYF	TGCGCCAGCAGCCATACTAGCGGGGCGCAAGCCCCCTCTAGTTACTTC
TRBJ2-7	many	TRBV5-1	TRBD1	CASSLTGQNSYEQYF	TGCGCCAGCAGCTTGACGGGACAGAACTCCTACGAGCAGTACTTC
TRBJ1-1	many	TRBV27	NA	CASQTSNPSTEAFF	TGTGCCAGCCAAACCTCTAATCCAAGCACTGAAGCTTTCTTT
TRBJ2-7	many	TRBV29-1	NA	CSVARGLGYEQYF	TGCAGCGTCGCGCGGGGTCTCGGATACGAGCAGTACTTC